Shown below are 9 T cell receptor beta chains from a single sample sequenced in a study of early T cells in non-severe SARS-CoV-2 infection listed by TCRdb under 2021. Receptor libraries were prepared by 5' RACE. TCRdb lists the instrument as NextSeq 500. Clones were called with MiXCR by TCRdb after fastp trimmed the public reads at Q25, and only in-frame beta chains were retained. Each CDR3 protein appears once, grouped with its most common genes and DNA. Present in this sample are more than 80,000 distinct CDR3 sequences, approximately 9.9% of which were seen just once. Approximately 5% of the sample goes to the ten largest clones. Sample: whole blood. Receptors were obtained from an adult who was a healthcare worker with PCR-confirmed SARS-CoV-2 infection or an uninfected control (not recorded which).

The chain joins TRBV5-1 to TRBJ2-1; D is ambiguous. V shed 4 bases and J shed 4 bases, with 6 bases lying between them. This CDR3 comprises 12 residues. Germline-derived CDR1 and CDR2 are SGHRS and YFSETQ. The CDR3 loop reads CASSVEYNEQFF. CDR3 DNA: TGCGCCAGCAGCGTCGAATACAATGAGCAGTTCTTC.

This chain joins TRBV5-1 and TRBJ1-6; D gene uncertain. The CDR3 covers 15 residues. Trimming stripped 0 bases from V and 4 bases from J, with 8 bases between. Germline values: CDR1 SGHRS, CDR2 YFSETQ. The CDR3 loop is CASSLGQLYNSPLHF. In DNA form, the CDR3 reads TGCGCCAGCAGCTTGGGGCAGCTTTATAATTCACCCCTCCACTTT.

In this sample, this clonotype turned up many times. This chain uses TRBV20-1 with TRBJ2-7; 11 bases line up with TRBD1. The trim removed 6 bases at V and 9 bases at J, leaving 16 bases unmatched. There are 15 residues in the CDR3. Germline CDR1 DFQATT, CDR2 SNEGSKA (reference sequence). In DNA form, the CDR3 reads TGCAGTGCCAGGCCCGGGGACAGGGGGGGTTTCGGGCAGTACTTC. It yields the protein CSARPGDRGGFGQYF.

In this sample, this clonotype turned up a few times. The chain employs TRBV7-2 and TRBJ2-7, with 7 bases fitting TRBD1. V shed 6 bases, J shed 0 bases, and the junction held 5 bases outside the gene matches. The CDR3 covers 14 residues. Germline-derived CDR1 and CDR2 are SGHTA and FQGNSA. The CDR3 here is CASSLTGSSYEQYF. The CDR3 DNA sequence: TGTGCCAGCAGTTTGACAGGGTCCTCCTACGAGCAGTACTTC.

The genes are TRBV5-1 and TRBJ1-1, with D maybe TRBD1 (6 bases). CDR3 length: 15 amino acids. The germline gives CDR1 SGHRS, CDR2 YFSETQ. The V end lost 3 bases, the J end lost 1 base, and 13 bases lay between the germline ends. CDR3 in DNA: TGCGCCAGCAGCTCCTCGGGGGGCAGGAACACTGAAGCTTTCTTT. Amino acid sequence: CASSSSGGRNTEAFF. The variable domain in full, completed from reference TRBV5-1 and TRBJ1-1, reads KAGVTQTPRYLIKTRGQQVTLSCSPISGHRSVSWYQQTPGQGLQFLFEYFSETQRNKGNFPGRFSGRQFSNSRSEMNVSTLELGDSALYLCASSSSGGRNTEAFFGQGTRLTVV.

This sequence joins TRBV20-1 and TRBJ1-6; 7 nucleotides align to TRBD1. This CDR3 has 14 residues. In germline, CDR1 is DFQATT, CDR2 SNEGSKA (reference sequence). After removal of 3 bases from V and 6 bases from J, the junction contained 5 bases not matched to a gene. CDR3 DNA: TGCAGTGCTAGCTCCCGACAGGGTAATTCACCCCTCCACTTT. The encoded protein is CSASSRQGNSPLHF.

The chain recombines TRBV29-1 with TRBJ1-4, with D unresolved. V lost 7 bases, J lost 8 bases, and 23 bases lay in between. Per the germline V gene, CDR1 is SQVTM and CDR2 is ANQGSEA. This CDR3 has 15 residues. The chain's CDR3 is CSAQVEVSMREKLFF. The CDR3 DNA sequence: TGCAGCGCCCAGGTCGAAGTCAGCATGCGAGAAAAACTGTTTTTT.

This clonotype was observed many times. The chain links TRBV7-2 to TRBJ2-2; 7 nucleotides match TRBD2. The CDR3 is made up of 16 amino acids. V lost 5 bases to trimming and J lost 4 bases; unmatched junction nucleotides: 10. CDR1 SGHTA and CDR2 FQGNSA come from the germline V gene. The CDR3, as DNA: TGTGCCAGCAGCCGCAGAACGGGAGGTGGCACCGGGGAGCTGTTTTTT. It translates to CASSRRTGGGTGELFF. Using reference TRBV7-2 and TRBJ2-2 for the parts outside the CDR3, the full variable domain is GAGVSQSPSNKVTEKGKDVELRCDPISGHTALYWYRQSLGQGLEFLIYFQGNSAPDKSGLPSDRFSAERTGGSVSTLTIQRTQQEDSAVYLCASSRRTGGGTGELFFGEGSRLTVL.

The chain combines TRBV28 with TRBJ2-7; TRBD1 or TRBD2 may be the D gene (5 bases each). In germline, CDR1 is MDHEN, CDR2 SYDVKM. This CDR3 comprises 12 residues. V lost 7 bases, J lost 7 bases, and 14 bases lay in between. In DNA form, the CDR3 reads TGTGCCAGCACCGAGGGGCCCTCAGAGCAGTACTTC. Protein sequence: CASTEGPSEQYF.